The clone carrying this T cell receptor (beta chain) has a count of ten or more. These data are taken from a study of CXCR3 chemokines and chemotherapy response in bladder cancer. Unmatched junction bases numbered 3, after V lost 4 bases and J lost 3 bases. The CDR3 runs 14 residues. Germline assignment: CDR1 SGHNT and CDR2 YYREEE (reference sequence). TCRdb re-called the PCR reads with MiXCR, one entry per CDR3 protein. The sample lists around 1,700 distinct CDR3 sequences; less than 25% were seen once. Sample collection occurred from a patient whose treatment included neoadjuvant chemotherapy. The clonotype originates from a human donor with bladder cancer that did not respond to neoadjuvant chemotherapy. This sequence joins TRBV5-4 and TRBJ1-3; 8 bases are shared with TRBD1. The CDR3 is CASSRQGLGNTIYF. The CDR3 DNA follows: TGTGCCAGCAGCCGACAGGGGCTTGGAAACACCATATATTTT.